This T cell receptor (beta chain) was obtained from a study of somatic mutations in cytotoxic T cells in rheumatoid arthritis. Findings of the study overall: In the expanded CD8+ clones, the antigen targets remained unknown.

The germline V gene encodes CDR1 LNHNV and CDR2 YYDKDF (reference sequence). Between the trimmed V and J ends, which lost 3 bases and 4 bases, there was a span of 10 bases. The length of the CDR3 is 13 residues. To note about this clone: Its cognate antigen is unknown.

Among the healthy controls, all of them blood donors, the median age was roughly 54 years (range about 20-75) and 50% to 70% were female. Positive magnetic bead selection, which isolated the CD4+ and CD8+ cells, was followed by a flow cytometry check of purity. Here immunoSEQ multiplex PCR was the method, and the copy in TCRdb shows in-frame clones only, minus some. The sample holds roughly 25,000 clones; roughly 70% are singletons and the top ten take approximately 9.4%. The source of this sequence is a woman between 18 and 29 years old in good health. The V and J genes are TRBV15 and TRBJ2-7; D not certain. The sequencing sample was made of CD8+ T cells sorted from blood. CDR3 bases: TGTGCCACCAGCAGTCCTCAGGAATACGAGCAGTACTTC. Translating it yields CATSSPQEYEQYF.